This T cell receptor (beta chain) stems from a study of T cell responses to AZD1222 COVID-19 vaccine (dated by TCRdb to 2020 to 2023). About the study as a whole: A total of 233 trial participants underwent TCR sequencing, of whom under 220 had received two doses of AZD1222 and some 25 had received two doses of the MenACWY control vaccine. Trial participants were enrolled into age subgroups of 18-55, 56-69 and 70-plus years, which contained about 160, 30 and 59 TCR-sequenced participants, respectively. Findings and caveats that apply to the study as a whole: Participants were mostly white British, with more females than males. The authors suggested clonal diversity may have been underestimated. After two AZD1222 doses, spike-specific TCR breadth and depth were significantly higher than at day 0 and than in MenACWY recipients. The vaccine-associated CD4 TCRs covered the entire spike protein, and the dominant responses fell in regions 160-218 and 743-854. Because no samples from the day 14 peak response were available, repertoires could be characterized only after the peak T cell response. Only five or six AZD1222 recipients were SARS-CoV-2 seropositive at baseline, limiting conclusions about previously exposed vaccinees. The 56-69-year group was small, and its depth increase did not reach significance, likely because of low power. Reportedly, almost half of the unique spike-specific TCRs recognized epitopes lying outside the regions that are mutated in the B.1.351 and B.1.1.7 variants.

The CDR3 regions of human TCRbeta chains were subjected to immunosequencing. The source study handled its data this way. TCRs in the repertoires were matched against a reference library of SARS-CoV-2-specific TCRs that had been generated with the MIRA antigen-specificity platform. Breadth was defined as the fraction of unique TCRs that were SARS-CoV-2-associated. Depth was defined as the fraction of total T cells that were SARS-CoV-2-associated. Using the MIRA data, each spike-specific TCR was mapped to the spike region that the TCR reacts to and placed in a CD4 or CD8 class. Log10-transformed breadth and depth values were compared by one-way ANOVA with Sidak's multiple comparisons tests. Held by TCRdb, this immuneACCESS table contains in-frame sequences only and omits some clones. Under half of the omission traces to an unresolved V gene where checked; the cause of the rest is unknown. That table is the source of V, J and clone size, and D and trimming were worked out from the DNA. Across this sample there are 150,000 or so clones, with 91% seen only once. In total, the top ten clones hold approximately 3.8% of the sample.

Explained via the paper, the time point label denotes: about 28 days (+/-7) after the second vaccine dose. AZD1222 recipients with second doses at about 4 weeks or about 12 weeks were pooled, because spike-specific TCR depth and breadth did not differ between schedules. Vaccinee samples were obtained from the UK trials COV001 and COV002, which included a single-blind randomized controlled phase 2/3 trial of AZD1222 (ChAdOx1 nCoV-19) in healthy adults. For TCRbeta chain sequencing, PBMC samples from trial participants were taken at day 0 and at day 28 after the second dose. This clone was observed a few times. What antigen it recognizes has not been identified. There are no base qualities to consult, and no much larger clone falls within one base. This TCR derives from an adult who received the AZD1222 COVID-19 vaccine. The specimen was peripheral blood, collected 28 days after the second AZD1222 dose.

CDR3 reads: CASSLAQGRGTDTQYF. The DNA reads TGTGCCAGCAGCTTAGCGCAGGGACGAGGGACAGATACGCAGTATTTT. The chain is made from TRBV7-6 and TRBJ2-3; the D match is possibly TRBD1 or TRBD2, with 5 bases aligned in each. From cysteine to phenylalanine, the CDR3 is 16 amino acids long. Here the CDR3 DNA is all that survives: 48 bases in frame from base 1. CDR1 and CDR2 are read off the germline V gene as SGHVS and FNYEAQ. The germline ends are 13 bases apart after V is trimmed by 0 bases and J by 3 bases.